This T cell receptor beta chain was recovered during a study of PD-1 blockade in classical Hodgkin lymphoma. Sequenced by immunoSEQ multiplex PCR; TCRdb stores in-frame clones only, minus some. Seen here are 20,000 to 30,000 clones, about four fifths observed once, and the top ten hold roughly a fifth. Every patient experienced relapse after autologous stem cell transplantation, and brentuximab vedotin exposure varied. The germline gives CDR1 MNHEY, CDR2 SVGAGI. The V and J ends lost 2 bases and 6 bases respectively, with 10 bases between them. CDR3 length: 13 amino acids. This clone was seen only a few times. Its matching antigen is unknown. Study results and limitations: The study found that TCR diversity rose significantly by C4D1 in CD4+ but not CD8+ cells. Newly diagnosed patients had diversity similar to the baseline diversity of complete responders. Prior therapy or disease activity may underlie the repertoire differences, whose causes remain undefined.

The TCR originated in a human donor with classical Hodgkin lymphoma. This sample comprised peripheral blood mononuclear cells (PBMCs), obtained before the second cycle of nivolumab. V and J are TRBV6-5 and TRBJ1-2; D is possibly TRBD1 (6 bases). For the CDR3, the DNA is TGTGCCAGCAGTTACGGGGGGGACAATGGCTACACCTTC. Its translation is CASSYGGDNGYTF.